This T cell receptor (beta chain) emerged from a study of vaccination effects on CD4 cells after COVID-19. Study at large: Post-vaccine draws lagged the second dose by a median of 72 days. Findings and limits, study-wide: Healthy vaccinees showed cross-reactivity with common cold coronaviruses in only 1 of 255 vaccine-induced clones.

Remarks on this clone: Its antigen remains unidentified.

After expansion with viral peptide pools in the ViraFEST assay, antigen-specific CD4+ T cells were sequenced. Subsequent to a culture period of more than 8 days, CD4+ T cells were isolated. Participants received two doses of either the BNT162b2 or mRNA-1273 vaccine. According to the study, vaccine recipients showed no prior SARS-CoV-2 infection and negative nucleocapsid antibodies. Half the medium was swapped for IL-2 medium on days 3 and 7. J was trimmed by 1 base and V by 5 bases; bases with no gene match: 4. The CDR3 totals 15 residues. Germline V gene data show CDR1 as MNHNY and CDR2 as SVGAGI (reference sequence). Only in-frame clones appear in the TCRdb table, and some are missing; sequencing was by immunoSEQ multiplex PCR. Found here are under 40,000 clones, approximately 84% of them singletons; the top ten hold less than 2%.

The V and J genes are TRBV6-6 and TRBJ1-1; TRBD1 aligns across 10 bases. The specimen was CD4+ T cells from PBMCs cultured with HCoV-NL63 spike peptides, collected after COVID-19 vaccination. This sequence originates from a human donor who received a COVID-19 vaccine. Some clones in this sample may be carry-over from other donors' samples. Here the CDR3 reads CASSDRGQANTEAFF. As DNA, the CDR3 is TGTGCCAGCAGTGACAGGGGGCAGGCGAACACTGAAGCTTTCTTT.